What follows are 9 T cell receptor beta chains derived from one specimen sequenced in a study of CD8+CD57+ T cells in acquired aplastic anemia. Genomic DNA served as template for TCR beta VDJ and CDR3 profiling. TCRdb independently ran MiXCR on the reads; one entry per CDR3 protein. The repertoire holds approximately 380,000 distinct CDR3 sequences, approximately 70% seen once, with around 4% in the top ten. Sequencing input: sorted CD4+, CD8+, or CD8+CD57+ T cells (not recorded which) from PBMCs. The receptors stem from a human donor in good health, serving as a control.

This clonotype was seen repeatedly, ten times or more. The V gene is TRBV30, the J gene TRBJ1-5; no clear D. Trimming removed 3 bases at V and 5 bases at J, with 11 bases between. CDR1 and CDR2 (germline): GTSNPN, SVGIG (reference sequence). This CDR3 spans 13 amino acids. The chain's CDR3 is CAWSLGSYQPQHF. The CDR3 DNA sequence: TGTGCCTGGAGCTTGGGTTCCTATCAGCCCCAGCATTTT.

The chain links TRBV9 to TRBJ1-5, with 10 bases identical to TRBD1. The ends lost 0 bases at V and 8 bases at J; junction bases unmatched: 5. The CDR3 has 15 residues. Germline assignment: CDR1 SGDLS and CDR2 YYNGEE. CDR3: CASSVGPGTGEPQHF. The CDR3 nucleotides are TGTGCCAGCAGCGTAGGTCCCGGGACAGGGGAGCCCCAGCATTTT.

The chain joins TRBV9 to TRBJ1-2, with TRBD1 identical over 7 bases. This CDR3 spans 14 amino acids. The germline gives CDR1 SGDLS, CDR2 YYNGEE. With 3 bases clipped from V and 8 bases from J, the junction kept 10 bases outside the gene matches. CDR3: CASSASWQGDGYTF. CDR3 DNA sequence: TGTGCCAGCAGCGCATCGTGGCAGGGGGACGGCTACACCTTC.

The chain couples TRBV10-3 to TRBJ1-2; TRBD1 agrees at 8 bases. The CDR3 length is 13 residues. Germline V gene data show CDR1 as ENHRY and CDR2 as SYGVKD. With 10 bases clipped from V and 7 bases from J, the junction kept 11 bases outside the gene matches. The CDR3 sequence is CASRSTGVAGYTF. DNA of the CDR3: TGTGCCAGCAGATCGACAGGGGTCGCTGGCTACACCTTC.

With regard to this clonotype: The conserved phenylalanine or tryptophan normally closing the CDR3 is absent here, so this likely arose from a read error. The DNA is omitted, as the CDR3 cannot be located on it reliably, and the CDR3 follows TCRdb's listing. The chain couples TRBV7-2 to TRBJ2-6. The germline V gene encodes CDR1 SGHTA and CDR2 FQGNSA. The CDR3 region is 9 residues in length, termini included. The CDR3 sequence: CASSLALSG.

V and J are TRBV20-1 and TRBJ1-6; TRBD1 matches 10 bases. Germline-derived CDR1 and CDR2 are DFQATT and SNEGSKA (reference sequence). This CDR3 spans 14 amino acids. V shed 2 bases, J shed 9 bases, and the junction held 4 bases outside the gene matches. CDR3 DNA sequence: TGCAGTGCTAGATTGACAGGGGGCTGTTCACCCCTCCACTTT. This gives the protein CSARLTGGCSPLHF.

A note on this clonotype: The conserved phenylalanine or tryptophan is not found at the CDR3 terminus, so this likely reflects a read error. The limits of the CDR3 on the DNA are not certain, so only TCRdb's listed CDR3 is given. The chain is built from TRBV4-2 and TRBJ2-1. With termini counted, the CDR3 has 8 amino acids. Germline values: CDR1 LGHNA, CDR2 YNFKEQ. The CDR3 sequence: CASSQSEV.

The chain employs TRBV7-2 and TRBJ1-1; 9 bases align to TRBD1. Germline CDR1 is SGHTA and CDR2 is FQGNSA. V dropped 4 bases and J dropped 10; count of bases not matched to a gene: 7. The CDR3 sequence is 13 residues long. CDR3 coding DNA: TGTGCCAGCAGCTGGGGACAGGGAGTAAGAGCTTTCTTT. This gives the protein CASSWGQGVRAFF.

This clonotype was counted ten times or more. V is TRBV20-1 and J is TRBJ2-3, with D tentatively TRBD2 (6 bases). The CDR3 contains 16 residues. Germline V gene sequence: CDR1 DFQATT, CDR2 SNEGSKA (reference sequence). V lost 6 bases and J lost 4, with 23 bases in between. The CDR3, as DNA: TGCAGTGCAGAGGGGACTGGACAAGCCTTGGCAGATACGCAGTATTTT. This codes for CSAEGTGQALADTQYF.